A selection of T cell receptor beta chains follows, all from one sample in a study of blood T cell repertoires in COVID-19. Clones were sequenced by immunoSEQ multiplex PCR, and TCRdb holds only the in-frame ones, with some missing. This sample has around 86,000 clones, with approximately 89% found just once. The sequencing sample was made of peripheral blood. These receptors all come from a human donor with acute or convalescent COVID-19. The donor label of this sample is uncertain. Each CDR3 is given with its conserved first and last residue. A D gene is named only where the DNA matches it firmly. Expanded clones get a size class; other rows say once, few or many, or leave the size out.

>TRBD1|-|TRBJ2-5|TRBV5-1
CASSLGGTAQGETQYF
TGCGCCAGCAGCTTGGGGGGGACAGCTCAGGGAGAGACCCAGTACTTC
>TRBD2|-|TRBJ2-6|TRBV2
CASSPQGGTGANVLTF
TGTGCCAGCAGTCCCCAGGGAGGGACTGGGGCCAACGTCCTGACTTTC
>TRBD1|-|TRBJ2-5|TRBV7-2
CASSFNGQGETQYF
TGTGCCAGCAGCTTTAACGGACAGGGAGAGACCCAGTACTTC
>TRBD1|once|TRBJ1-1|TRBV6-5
CASSLAGTANTEAFF
TGTGCCAGCAGTCTAGCCGGGACAGCGAACACTGAAGCTTTCTTT
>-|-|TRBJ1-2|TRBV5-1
CASSFDSPYGYTF
TGCGCCAGCAGTTTCGACAGTCCATATGGCTACACCTTC
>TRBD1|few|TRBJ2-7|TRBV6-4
CASSRQGSEQYF
TGTGCCAGCAGTCGACAGGGAAGCGAGCAGTACTTC
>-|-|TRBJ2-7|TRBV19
CASSIGLRTGGPYEQYF
TGTGCCAGTAGTATCGGCCTTCGGACAGGAGGGCCCTACGAGCAGTACTTC
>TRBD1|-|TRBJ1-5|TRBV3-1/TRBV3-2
CASSHTGEQPQHF
TGTGCCAGCAGCCATACAGGGGAGCAGCCCCAGCATTTT
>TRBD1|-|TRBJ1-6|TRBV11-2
CASSPTPGQINSPLHF
TGTGCCAGCAGTCCAACCCCGGGACAGATCAATTCACCCCTCCACTTT
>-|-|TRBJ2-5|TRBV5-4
CASRLGKGGETQYF
TGTGCCAGCAGGCTCGGAAAGGGAGGAGAGACCCAGTACTTC